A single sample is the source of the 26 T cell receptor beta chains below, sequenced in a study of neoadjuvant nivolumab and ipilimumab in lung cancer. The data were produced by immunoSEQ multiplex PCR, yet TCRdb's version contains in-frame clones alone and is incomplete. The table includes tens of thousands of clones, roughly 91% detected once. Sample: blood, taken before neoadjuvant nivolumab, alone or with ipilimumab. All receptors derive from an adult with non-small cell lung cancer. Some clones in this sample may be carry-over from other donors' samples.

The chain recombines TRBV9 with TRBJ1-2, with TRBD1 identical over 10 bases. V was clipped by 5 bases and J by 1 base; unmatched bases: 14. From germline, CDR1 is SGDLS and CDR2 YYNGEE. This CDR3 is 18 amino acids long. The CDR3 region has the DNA TGTGCCAGCAGTGGACACGGGACAGGGGCCTCCTTTAACTATGGCTACACCTTC. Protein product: CASSGHGTGASFNYGYTF.

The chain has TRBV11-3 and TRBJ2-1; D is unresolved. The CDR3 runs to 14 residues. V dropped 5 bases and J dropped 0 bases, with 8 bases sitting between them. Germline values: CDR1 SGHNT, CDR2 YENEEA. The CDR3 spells CASSKANSYNEQFF. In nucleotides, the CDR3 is TGTGCCAGCAGCAAGGCTAACTCCTACAATGAGCAGTTCTTC.

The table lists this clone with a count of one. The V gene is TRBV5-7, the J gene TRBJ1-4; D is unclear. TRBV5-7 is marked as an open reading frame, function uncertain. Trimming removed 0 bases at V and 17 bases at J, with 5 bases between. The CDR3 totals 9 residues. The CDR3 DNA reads TGTGCCAGCAGCTTGGCATTATTTTTT. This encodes CASSLALFF.

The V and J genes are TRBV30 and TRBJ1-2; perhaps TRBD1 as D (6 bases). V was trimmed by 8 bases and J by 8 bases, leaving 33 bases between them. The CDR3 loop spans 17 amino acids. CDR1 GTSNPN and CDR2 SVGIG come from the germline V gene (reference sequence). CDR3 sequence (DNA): TGTGCCCATCAGCCCCTGACTCTCGACAGGCGGGTTGGAGGCTACACCTTC. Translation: CAHQPLTLDRRVGGYTF.

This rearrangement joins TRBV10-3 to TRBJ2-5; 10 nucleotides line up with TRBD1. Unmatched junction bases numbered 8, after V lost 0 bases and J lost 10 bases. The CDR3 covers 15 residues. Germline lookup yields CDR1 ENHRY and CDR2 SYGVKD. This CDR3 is CAISESNQGTGVQYF. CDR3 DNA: TGTGCCATCAGTGAGTCGAACCAGGGGACAGGGGTCCAGTACTTC.

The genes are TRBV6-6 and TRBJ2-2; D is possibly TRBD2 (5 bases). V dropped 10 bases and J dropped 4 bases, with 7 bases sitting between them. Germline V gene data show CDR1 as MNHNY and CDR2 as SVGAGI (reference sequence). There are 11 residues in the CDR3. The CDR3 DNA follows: TGTGCCACCGGACTCACCGGGGAGCTGTTTTTT. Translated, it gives CATGLTGELFF.

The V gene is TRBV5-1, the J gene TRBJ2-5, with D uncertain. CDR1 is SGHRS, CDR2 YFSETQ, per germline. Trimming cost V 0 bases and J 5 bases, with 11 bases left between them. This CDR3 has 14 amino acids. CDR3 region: CASSLGEARETQYF. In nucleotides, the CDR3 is TGCGCCAGCAGCTTGGGCGAGGCCCGGGAGACCCAGTACTTC. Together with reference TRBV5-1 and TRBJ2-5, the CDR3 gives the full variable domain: KAGVTQTPRYLIKTRGQQVTLSCSPISGHRSVSWYQQTPGQGLQFLFEYFSETQRNKGNFPGRFSGRQFSNSRSEMNVSTLELGDSALYLCASSLGEARETQYFGPGTRLLVL.

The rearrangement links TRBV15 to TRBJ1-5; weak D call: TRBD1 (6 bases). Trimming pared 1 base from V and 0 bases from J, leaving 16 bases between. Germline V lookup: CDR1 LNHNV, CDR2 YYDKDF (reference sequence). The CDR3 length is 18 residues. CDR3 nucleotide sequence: TGTGCCACCAGCAGAGGACTGACAGGAAGCTATAGCAATCAGCCCCAGCATTTT. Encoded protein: CATSRGLTGSYSNQPQHF.

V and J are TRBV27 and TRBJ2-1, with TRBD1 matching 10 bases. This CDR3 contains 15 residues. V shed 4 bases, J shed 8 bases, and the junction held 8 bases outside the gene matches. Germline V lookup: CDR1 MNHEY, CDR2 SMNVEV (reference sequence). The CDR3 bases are TGTGCCAGCAGTTCGGACAGGGGGGTTTCGTATGAGCAGTTCTTC. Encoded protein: CASSSDRGVSYEQFF.

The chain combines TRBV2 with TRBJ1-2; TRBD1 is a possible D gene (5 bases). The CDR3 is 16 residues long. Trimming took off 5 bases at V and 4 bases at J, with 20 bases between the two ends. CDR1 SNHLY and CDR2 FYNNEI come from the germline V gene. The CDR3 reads CASSRHRDPTGYGYTF. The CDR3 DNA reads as TGTGCCAGCAGTAGACACCGGGACCCTACTGGCTATGGCTACACCTTC.

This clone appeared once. CDR3 sequence: CAWSGGGGLTEAFF. DNA of the CDR3: TGTGCCTGGAGTGGGGGAGGGGGGCTCACTGAAGCTTTCTTT. This chain links TRBV30 with TRBJ1-1; D is possibly TRBD1 (6 bases). V was pared by 1 base and J by 4 bases, with 13 bases between. This CDR3 contains 14 residues. Germline V gene sequence: CDR1 GTSNPN, CDR2 SVGIG (reference sequence).

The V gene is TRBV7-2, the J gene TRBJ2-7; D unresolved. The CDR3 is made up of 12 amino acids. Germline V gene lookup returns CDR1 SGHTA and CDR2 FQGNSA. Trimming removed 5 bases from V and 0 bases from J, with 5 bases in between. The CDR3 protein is CASSPSSYEQYF. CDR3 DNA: TGTGCCAGCAGCCCGAGCTCCTACGAGCAGTACTTC.

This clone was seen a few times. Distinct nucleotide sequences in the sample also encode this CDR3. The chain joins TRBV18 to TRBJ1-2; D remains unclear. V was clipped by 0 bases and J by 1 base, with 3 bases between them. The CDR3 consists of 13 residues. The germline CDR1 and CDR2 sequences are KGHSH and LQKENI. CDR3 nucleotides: TGTGCCAGCTCACCACCGGGTAACTATGGCTACACCTTC. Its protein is CASSPPGNYGYTF.

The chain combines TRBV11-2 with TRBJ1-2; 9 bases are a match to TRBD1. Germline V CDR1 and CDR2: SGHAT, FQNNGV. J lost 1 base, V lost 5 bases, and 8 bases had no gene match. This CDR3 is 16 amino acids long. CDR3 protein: CASSPYPGQGNYGYTF. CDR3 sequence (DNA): TGTGCCAGCAGCCCATATCCGGGACAGGGTAACTATGGCTACACCTTC.

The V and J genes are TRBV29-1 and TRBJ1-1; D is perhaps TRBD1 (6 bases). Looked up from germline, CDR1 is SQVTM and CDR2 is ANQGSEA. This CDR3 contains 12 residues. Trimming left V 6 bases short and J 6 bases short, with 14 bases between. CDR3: CSVYREVAEAFF. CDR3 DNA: TGCAGCGTCTACAGGGAGGTGGCTGAAGCTTTCTTT.

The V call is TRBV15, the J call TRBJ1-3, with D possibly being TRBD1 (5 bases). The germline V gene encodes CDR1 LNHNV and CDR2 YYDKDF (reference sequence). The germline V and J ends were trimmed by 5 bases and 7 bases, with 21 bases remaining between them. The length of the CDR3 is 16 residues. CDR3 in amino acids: CATSRPSGASRNTIYF. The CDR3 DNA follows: TGTGCCACCAGCCGTCCCAGCGGGGCAAGTAGGAACACCATATATTTT.

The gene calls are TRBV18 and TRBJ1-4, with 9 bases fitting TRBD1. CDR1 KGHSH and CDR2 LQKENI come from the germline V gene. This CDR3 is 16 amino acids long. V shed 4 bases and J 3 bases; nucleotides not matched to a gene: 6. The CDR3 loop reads CASSQSQGAANEKLFF. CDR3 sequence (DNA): TGTGCCAGCTCACAATCACAGGGGGCGGCTAATGAAAAACTGTTTTTT.

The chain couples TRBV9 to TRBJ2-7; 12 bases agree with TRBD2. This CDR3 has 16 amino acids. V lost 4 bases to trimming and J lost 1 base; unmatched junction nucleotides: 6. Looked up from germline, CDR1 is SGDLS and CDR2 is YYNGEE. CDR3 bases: TGTGCCAGCAGCCCGGGACTAGCGGGCATGTCCTACGAGCAGTACTTC. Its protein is CASSPGLAGMSYEQYF.

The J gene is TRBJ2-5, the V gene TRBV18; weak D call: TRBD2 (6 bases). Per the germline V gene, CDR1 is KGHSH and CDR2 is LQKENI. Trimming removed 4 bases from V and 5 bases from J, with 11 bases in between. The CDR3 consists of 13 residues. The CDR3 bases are TGTGCCAGCTCACGCGACCGGGGGGAGACCCAGTACTTC. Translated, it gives CASSRDRGETQYF.

The CDR3 sequence: CASSPNSGLNTEAFF. CDR3 nucleotide sequence: TGCGCCAGCAGCCCCAACTCGGGGTTGAACACTGAAGCTTTCTTT. V and J are TRBV5-1 and TRBJ1-1; D remains ambiguous. Per the germline V gene, CDR1 is SGHRS and CDR2 is YFSETQ. V was clipped by 4 bases and J by 0 bases, with 13 bases between them. This CDR3 region has 15 residues.

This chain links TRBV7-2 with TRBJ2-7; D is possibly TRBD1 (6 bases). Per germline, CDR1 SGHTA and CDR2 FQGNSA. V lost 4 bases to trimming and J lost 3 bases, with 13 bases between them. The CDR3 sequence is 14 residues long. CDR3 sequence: CASSSYGQIYEQYF. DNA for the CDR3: TGTGCCAGCAGCTCCTACGGACAGATCTACGAGCAGTACTTC.

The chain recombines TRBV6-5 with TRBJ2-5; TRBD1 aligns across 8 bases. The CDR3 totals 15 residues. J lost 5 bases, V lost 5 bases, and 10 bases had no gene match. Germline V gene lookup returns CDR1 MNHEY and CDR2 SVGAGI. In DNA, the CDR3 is TGTGCCAGCAGTCCCCAGACAGGGGTTGGCGAGACCCAGTACTTC. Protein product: CASSPQTGVGETQYF.

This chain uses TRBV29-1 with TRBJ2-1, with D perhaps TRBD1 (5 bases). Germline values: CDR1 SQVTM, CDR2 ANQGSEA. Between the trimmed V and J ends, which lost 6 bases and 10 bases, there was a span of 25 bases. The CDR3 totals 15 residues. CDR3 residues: CSVAVGSGNYMEQFF. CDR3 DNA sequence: TGCAGCGTGGCGGTTGGGTCAGGGAACTATATGGAGCAGTTCTTC.

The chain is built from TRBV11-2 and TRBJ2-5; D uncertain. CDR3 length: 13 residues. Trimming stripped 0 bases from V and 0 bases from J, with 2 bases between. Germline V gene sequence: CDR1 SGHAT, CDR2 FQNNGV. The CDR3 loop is CASSLDHQETQYF. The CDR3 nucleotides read TGTGCCAGCAGCTTAGATCACCAAGAGACCCAGTACTTC.

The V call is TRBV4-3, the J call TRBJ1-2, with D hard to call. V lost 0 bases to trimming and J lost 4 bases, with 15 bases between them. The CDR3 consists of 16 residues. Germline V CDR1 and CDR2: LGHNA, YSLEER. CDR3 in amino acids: CASSQDLIGWGYGYTF. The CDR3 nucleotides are TGCGCCAGCAGCCAAGATCTCATAGGGTGGGGCTATGGCTACACCTTC.

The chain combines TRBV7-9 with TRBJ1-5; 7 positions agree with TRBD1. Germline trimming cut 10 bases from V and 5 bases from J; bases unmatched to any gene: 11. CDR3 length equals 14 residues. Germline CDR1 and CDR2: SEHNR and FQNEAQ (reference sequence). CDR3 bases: TGTGCCATCAGAGGGGGCAGGGTGGATCAGCCCCAGCATTTT. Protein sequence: CAIRGGRVDQPQHF.